This paragraph covers one T cell receptor (beta chain) sequence. The data derive from a study of T cell changes during pregnancy in multiple sclerosis. TCRdb's copy holds only in-frame clones and misses some; the assay was immunoSEQ multiplex PCR. The table has almost 55,000 clones, around nine tenths seen once. The material sequenced was CD8+ T cells from peripheral blood mononuclear cells, taken before pregnancy. The sequence derives from a female donor with multiple sclerosis, enrolled in a pregnancy study.

DNA of the CDR3: TGTGCCAGCAGCCCGAGACAGTCCTACGAGCAGTACTTC. Translating gives CASSPRQSYEQYF. The rearrangement joins TRBV7-8 to TRBJ2-7; D might be TRBD1 (5 bases). The CDR3 consists of 13 residues. V was shortened by 5 bases and J by 1 base, with 9 bases between the two germline ends. Per germline, CDR1 SGHVS and CDR2 FQNEAQ.